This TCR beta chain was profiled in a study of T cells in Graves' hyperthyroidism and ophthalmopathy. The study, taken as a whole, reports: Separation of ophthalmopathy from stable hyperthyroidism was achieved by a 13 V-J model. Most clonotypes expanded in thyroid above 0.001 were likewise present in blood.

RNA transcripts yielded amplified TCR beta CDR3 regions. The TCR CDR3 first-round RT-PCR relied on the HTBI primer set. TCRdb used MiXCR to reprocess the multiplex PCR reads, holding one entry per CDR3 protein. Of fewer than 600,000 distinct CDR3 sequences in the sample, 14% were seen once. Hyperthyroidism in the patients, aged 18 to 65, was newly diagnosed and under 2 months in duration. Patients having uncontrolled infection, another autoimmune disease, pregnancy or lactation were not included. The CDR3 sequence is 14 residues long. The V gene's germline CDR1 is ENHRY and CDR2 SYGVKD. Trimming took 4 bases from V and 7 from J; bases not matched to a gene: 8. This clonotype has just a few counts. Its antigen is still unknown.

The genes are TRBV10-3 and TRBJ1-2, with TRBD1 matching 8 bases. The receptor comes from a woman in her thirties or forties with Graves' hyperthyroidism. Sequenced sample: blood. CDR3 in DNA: TGTGCCATCAGTGGGACAGGGAGTCAGGGTGGCTACACCTTC. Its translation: CAISGTGSQGGYTF.